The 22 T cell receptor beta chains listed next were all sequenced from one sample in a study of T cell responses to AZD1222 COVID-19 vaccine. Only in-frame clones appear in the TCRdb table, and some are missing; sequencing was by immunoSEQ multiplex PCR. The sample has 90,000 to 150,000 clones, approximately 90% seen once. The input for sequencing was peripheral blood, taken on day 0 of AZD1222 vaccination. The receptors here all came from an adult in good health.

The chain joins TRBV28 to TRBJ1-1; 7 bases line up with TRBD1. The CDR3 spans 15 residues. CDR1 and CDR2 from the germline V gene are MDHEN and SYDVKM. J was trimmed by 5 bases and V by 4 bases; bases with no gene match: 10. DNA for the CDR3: TGTGCCAGCAGTTGGTCGACAGGGAGGTCAACTGAAGCTTTCTTT. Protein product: CASSWSTGRSTEAFF.

The CDR3 DNA reads TGTGCCAGCACTCCATGGTGGGCGAACACCGGGGAGCTGTTTTTT. Translating it yields CASTPWWANTGELFF. V gene TRBV21-1 combines with J gene TRBJ2-2. TRBV21-1 is flagged as a pseudogene. This CDR3 is 15 amino acids long.

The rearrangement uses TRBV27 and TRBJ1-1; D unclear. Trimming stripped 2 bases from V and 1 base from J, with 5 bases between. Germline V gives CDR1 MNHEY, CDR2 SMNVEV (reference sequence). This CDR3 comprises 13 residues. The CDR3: CASSLEENTEAFF. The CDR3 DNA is TGTGCCAGCAGTTTAGAAGAGAACACTGAAGCTTTCTTT.

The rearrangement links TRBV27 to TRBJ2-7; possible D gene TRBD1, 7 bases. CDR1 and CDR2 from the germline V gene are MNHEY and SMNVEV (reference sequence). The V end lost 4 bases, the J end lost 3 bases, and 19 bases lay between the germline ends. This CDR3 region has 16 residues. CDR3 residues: CASSSPGQGGNYEQYF. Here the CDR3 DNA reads TGTGCCAGCAGTTCCCCGGGGCAGGGGGGTAACTACGAGCAGTACTTC.

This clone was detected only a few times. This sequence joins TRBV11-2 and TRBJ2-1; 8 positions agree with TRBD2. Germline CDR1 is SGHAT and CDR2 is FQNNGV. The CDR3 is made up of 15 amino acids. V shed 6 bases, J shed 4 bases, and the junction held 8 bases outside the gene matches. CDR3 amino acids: CASSSSGSNYNEQFF. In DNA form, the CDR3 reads TGTGCCAGCAGTTCCAGCGGGAGTAATTACAATGAGCAGTTCTTC.

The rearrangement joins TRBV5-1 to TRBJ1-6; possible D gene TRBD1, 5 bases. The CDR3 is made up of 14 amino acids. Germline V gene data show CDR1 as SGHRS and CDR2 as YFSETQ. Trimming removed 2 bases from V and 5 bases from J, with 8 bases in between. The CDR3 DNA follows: TGCGCCAGCAGCTTTGAGGGGAATAATTCACCCCTCCACTTT. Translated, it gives CASSFEGNNSPLHF.

CDR3 nucleotides: TGTGCCTCTGGCGGGACGTACCAAGAGACCCAGTACTTC. Amino acid sequence: CASGGTYQETQYF. J is TRBJ2-5 and V is TRBV30, with D maybe TRBD2 (6 bases). CDR1 GTSNPN and CDR2 SVGIG come from the germline V gene (reference sequence). With 7 bases removed from V and 0 bases from J, the gap between germline ends came to 12 bases. The CDR3 length is 13 residues.

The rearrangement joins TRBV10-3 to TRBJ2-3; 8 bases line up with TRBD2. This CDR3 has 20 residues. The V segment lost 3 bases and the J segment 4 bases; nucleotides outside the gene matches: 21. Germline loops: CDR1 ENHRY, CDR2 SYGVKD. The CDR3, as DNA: TGTGCCATCAGTGATCCTCAGGGGTGGACTAGCTCCACGTCCCCAGATACGCAGTATTTT. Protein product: CAISDPQGWTSSTSPDTQYF.

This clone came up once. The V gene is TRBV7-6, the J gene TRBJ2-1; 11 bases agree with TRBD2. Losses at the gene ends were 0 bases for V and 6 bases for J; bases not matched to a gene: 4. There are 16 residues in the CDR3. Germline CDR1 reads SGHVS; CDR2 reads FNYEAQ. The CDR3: CASSLASTSGVNEQFF. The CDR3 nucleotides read TGTGCCAGCAGCTTAGCGTCGACTAGCGGGGTCAATGAGCAGTTCTTC.

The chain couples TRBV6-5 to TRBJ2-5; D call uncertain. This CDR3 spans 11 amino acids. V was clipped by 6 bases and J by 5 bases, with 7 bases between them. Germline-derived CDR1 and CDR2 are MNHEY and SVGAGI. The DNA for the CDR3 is TGTGCCAGCAGCCCCAGGGAGACCCAGTACTTC. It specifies CASSPRETQYF.

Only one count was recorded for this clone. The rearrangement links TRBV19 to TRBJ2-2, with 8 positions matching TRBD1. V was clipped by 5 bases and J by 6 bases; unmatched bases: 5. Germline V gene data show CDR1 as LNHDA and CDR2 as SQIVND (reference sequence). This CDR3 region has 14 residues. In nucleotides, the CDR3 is TGTGCCAGTAGTCTTACAGGGGGATCCGGGGAGCTGTTTTTT. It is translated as CASSLTGGSGELFF.

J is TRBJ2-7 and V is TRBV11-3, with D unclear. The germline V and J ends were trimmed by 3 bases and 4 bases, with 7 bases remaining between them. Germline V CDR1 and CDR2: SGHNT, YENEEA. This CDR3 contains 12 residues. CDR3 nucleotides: TGTGCCAGCAGCTTTAAGGTTTACGAGCAGTACTTC. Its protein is CASSFKVYEQYF.

The CDR3 DNA sequence: TGCGCCAGCAGTGTAGCGGGAGGATTCAATGAGCAGTTCTTC. Protein sequence: CASSVAGGFNEQFF. V is TRBV10-1 and J is TRBJ2-1; 10 nucleotides agree with TRBD2. This CDR3 region has 14 residues. Germline V gene sequence: CDR1 WNHNN, CDR2 SYGVQD (reference sequence). With V trimmed by 4 bases and J by 6 bases, 3 bases remained unmatched.

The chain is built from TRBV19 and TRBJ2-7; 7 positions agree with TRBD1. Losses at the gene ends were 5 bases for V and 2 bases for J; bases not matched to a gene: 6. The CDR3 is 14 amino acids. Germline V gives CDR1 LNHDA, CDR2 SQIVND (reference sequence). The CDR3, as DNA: TGTGCCAGTAGTCCACAGGGGTCGACCTACGAGCAGTACTTC. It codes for CASSPQGSTYEQYF.

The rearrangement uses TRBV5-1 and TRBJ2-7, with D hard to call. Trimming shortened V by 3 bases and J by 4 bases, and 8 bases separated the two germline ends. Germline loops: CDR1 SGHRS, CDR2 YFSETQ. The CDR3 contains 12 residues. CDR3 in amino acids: CASSSLNYEQYF. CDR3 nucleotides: TGCGCCAGCAGCTCCTTGAATTACGAGCAGTACTTC.

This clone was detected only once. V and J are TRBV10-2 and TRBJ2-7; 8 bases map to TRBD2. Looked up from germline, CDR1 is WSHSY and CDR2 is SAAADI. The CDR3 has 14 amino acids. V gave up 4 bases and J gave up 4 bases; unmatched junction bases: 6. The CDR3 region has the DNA TGCGCCAGCAGTGGAGTAGCGGGAACGTACGAGCAGTACTTC. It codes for CASSGVAGTYEQYF.

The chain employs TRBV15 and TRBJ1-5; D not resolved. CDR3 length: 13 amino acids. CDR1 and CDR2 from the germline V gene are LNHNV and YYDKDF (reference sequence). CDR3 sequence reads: CAVQVGSYQPQHF. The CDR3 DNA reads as TGTGCTGTCCAGGTCGGGAGTTATCAGCCCCAGCATTTT.

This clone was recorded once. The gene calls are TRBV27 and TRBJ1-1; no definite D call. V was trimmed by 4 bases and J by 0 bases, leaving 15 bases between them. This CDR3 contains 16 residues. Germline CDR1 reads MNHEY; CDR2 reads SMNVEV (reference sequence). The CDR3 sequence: CASSSPGLGMNTEAFF. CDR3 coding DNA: TGTGCCAGCAGTTCCCCCGGACTTGGGATGAACACTGAAGCTTTCTTT.

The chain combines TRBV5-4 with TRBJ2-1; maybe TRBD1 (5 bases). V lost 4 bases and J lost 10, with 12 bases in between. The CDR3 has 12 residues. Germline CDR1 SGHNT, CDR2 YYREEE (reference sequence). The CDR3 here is CASSQGTNEQFF. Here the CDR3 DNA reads TGTGCCAGCAGCCAGGGCACTAACGAGCAGTTCTTC.

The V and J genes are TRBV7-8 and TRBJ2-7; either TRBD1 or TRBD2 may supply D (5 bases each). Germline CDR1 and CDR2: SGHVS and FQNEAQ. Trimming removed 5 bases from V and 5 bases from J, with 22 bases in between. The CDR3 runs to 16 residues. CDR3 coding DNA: TGTGCCAGCAGCGACGGCCCACTTTCCGGGACCCACGAGCAGTACTTC. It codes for CASSDGPLSGTHEQYF.

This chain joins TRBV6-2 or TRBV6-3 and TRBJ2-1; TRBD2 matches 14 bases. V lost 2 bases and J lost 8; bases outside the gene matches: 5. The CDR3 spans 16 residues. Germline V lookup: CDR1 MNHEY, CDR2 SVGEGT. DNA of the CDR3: TGTGCCAGCAGTTACCGGGGACTAGCGGGAGAGCATGAGCAGTTCTTC. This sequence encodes CASSYRGLAGEHEQFF.

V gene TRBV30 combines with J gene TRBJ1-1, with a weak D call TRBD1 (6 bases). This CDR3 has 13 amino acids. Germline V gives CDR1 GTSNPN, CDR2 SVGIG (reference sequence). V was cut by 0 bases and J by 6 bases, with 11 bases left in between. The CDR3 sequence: CAWSVRGAPEAFF. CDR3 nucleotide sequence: TGTGCCTGGAGTGTACGGGGGGCCCCTGAAGCTTTCTTT.